This TCR beta chain derives from a study of cytomegalovirus exposure and HLA in healthy donors. Primers included in the PCR were 60 Vbeta and 13 Jbeta primers. Only in-frame clones appear in the TCRdb table, and some are missing; sequencing was by immunoSEQ multiplex PCR. The table includes roughly 250,000 clones, about 80% detected once. V was cut by 1 base and J by 3 bases, with 22 bases left in between. CDR1 LNHNV and CDR2 YYDKDF come from the germline V gene (reference sequence). The CDR3 is made up of 18 amino acids. The sequenced sample consisted of PBMCs. This sequence was found in a girl aged 2 to 9 in good health and CMV-seronegative. This chain joins TRBV15 and TRBJ2-7, with D possibly matching TRBD2 (5 bases). The CDR3 region is CATSRVGGNWLSGYEQYF. The CDR3 DNA reads TGTGCCACCAGCAGAGTTGGAGGAAACTGGTTGTCCGGCTACGAGCAGTACTTC.